This TCR beta chain was captured in a study of blood T cell repertoires in COVID-19. Only in-frame clones appear in the TCRdb table, and some are missing; sequencing was by immunoSEQ multiplex PCR. The table lists just over 300,000 clones, around 87% of them singletons. Trimming cost V 3 bases and J 0 bases, with 12 bases left between them. Per germline, CDR1 LNHDA and CDR2 SQIVND (reference sequence). The CDR3 extends over 16 amino acids. The genes are TRBV19 and TRBJ2-1, with D possibly being TRBD2 (5 bases). Sequencing was performed on PBMCs or T cells enriched from blood (not recorded which). The origin of this receptor is a young woman with acute COVID-19. This CDR3 is CASSIIWSGSYNEQFF. The CDR3 DNA sequence: TGTGCCAGTAGTATTATTTGGAGCGGCTCCTACAATGAGCAGTTCTTC.